This entry lists 14 T cell receptor beta chains sequenced from one sample in a study of radiation and T cells in renal cell carcinoma. The repertoire was sequenced with immunoSEQ multiplex PCR; TCRdb's copy has only in-frame clones and lacks some. Among roughly 100,000 clones listed, 70% to 90% were seen once. Described time point: baseline pretreatment blood. Treatment described: 15 Gy SBRT to primary tumor, nephrectomy 4 weeks later. The source material was blood, sampled from a patient whose treatment included radiotherapy and nephrectomy. The receptors were sampled from a man aged 45-65 years with renal cell carcinoma.

The chain employs TRBV6-1 and TRBJ1-5; 10 bases align to TRBD1. Trimming at V came to 7 bases and at J to 6 bases, leaving 9 bases not matched to a gene. Germline V lookup: CDR1 MNHNS, CDR2 SASEGT. The CDR3 runs 15 residues. The CDR3 DNA reads as TGTGCCAGCACCCTAGGGACAGGGGTGGCTCAGCCCCAGCATTTT. Translating gives CASTLGTGVAQPQHF.

The chain couples TRBV5-1 to TRBJ2-5; maybe TRBD2 (6 bases). Trimming pared 5 bases from V and 3 bases from J, leaving 14 bases between. This CDR3 region has 14 residues. Per the germline V gene, CDR1 is SGHRS and CDR2 is YFSETQ. CDR3 bases: TGCGCCAGCAGGATTGGAGTAGCGGAAGAGACCCAGTACTTC. Translated: CASRIGVAEETQYF. Drawing the rest from reference TRBV5-1 and TRBJ2-5, the complete variable domain is KAGVTQTPRYLIKTRGQQVTLSCSPISGHRSVSWYQQTPGQGLQFLFEYFSETQRNKGNFPGRFSGRQFSNSRSEMNVSTLELGDSALYLCASRIGVAEETQYFGPGTRLLVL.

The chain combines TRBV30 with TRBJ2-7; D unresolved. V gave up 1 base and J gave up 3 bases, with 4 bases separating them. There are 11 residues in the CDR3. Germline CDR1 and CDR2: GTSNPN and SVGIG (reference sequence). In DNA form, the CDR3 reads TGTGCCTGGAGTGGGGTCTACGAGCAGTACTTC. Amino acid sequence: CAWSGVYEQYF.

This clone was counted once. V is TRBV19 and J is TRBJ1-5, with D perhaps TRBD1 (5 bases). This CDR3 comprises 16 residues. Germline V gives CDR1 LNHDA, CDR2 SQIVND (reference sequence). Trimming shortened V by 5 bases and J by 1 base, and 15 bases separated the two germline ends. The DNA for the CDR3 is TGTGCCAGTAGTCCCCTCGTAGGGGAAAGCAATCAGCCCCAGCATTTT. Encoded protein: CASSPLVGESNQPQHF.

The J gene is TRBJ2-7, the V gene TRBV10-1; TRBD1 matches at 10 bases. With 6 bases clipped from V and 3 bases from J, the junction kept 8 bases outside the gene matches. Germline values: CDR1 WNHNN, CDR2 SYGVQD (reference sequence). This CDR3 is built from 15 residues. CDR3 amino acids: CASSAGTGANYEQYF. DNA for the CDR3: TGCGCCAGCAGCGCTGGGACAGGGGCAAACTACGAGCAGTACTTC.

J is TRBJ2-5 and V is TRBV30; the D call may be TRBD1 or TRBD2 (5 bases each). Germline lookup yields CDR1 GTSNPN and CDR2 SVGIG (reference sequence). This CDR3 spans 15 amino acids. The V and J ends lost 2 bases and 5 bases respectively, with 18 bases between them. The CDR3 DNA reads as TGTGCCTGGAGTCCCCCGAAGGGGTGGGAGGAGACCCAGTACTTC. Encoded protein: CAWSPPKGWEETQYF.

The rearrangement uses TRBV7-6 and TRBJ1-1; D unclear. The germline V gene has CDR1 SGHVS and CDR2 FNYEAQ. Trimming pared 5 bases from V and 7 bases from J, leaving 8 bases between. This CDR3 region has 11 residues. CDR3 coding DNA: TGTGCCAGCAGCGCGGGTGGTGAAGCTTTCTTT. As protein: CASSAGGEAFF.

This clone was counted between two and nine times. The chain carries TRBV9 and TRBJ1-5; D ambiguous. The germline gives CDR1 SGDLS, CDR2 YYNGEE. The CDR3 is 15 amino acids. V was pared by 3 bases and J by 6 bases, with 16 bases between. The CDR3 region is CASSALGALGQPQHF. For the CDR3, the DNA is TGTGCCAGCAGCGCCCTGGGAGCGTTAGGTCAGCCCCAGCATTTT. The full variable domain, completed using reference TRBV9 and TRBJ1-5, is DSGVTQTPKHLITATGQRVTLRCSPRSGDLSVYWYQQSLDQGLQFLIQYYNGEERAKGNILERFSAQQFPDLHSELNLSSLELGDSALYFCASSALGALGQPQHFGDGTRLSIL.

This chain connects TRBV7-2 to TRBJ2-1, with TRBD1 as a possible D gene (5 bases). The CDR3 sequence is 14 residues long. From germline, CDR1 is SGHTA and CDR2 FQGNSA. The ends were cut back, 5 bases at V and 2 bases at J, with 10 bases in the middle. The CDR3 reads CASSDGAAYNEQFF. DNA of the CDR3: TGTGCCAGCAGCGATGGGGCGGCCTACAATGAGCAGTTCTTC. Based on the CDR3 plus reference TRBV7-2 and TRBJ2-1, the full variable domain is GAGVSQSPSNKVTEKGKDVELRCDPISGHTALYWYRQSLGQGLEFLIYFQGNSAPDKSGLPSDRFSAERTGGSVSTLTIQRTQQEDSAVYLCASSDGAAYNEQFFGPGTRLTVL.

The table lists this clone with a count of one. The chain couples TRBV18 to TRBJ2-1; 11 bases are a match to TRBD2. Germline V gene lookup returns CDR1 KGHSH and CDR2 LQKENI. The J segment lost 5 bases and the V segment lost 6 bases, leaving 6 bases of the junction unmatched. This CDR3 region has 15 residues. In DNA form, the CDR3 reads TGTGCCAGCTCTTCCGGGACTAGCGGAAACAATGAGCAGTTCTTC. This encodes CASSSGTSGNNEQFF.

V is TRBV9 and J is TRBJ1-1, with TRBD1 matching 9 bases. The CDR3 extends over 15 amino acids. The V gene end was trimmed by 7 bases and the J gene end by 1 base; junction bases not matched to a gene: 8. CDR1 and CDR2 from the germline V gene are SGDLS and YYNGEE. CDR3 loop: CASSPRTGENTEAFF. The CDR3 DNA sequence: TGTGCCAGCTCACCAAGGACAGGGGAGAACACTGAAGCTTTCTTT.

The chain is built from TRBV6-6 and TRBJ1-3; the D is unclear. CDR1 MNHNY and CDR2 SVGAGI come from the germline V gene (reference sequence). The length of the CDR3 is 11 residues. V gave up 5 bases and J gave up 8 bases, with 7 bases separating them. Written as DNA, the CDR3 is TGTGCCAGCAGTCCCCAGGACACCATATATTTT. Translation: CASSPQDTIYF.

The chain joins TRBV6-1 to TRBJ2-7, with D perhaps given as TRBD1 or TRBD2 (5 bases each). The germline V gene encodes CDR1 MNHNS and CDR2 SASEGT. The V gene lost 6 bases and the J gene lost 1 base, with 10 bases spanning the gap. The CDR3 totals 13 residues. The CDR3 nucleotides read TGTGCCAGCAGACGGGACGGTTCCTACGAGCAGTACTTC. Encoded protein: CASRRDGSYEQYF.

The chain is built from TRBV30 and TRBJ1-5, with D perhaps matching TRBD1 (6 bases). Germline V CDR1 and CDR2: GTSNPN, SVGIG (reference sequence). Trimming stripped 2 bases from V and 1 base from J, with 9 bases between. The CDR3 totals 14 residues. The CDR3, as DNA: TGTGCCTGGAGTACAGGGATGAGCAATCAGCCCCAGCATTTT. It encodes CAWSTGMSNQPQHF.